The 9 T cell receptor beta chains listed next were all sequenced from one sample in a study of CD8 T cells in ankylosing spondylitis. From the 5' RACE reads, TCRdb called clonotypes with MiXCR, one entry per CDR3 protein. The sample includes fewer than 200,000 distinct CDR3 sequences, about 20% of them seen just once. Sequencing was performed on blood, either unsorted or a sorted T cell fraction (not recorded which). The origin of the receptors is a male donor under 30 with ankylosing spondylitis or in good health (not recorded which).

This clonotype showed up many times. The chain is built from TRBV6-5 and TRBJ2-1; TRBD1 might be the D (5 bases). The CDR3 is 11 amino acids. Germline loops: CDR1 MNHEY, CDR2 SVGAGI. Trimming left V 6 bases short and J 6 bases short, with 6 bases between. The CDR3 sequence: CASRTGNEQFF. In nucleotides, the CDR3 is TGTGCCAGCAGAACAGGCAATGAGCAGTTCTTC.

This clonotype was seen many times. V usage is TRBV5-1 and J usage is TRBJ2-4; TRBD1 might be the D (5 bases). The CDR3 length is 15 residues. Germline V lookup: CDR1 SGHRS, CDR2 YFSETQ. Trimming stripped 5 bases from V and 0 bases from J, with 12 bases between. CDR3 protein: CASRTDSLAKNIQYF. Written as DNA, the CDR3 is TGCGCCAGCAGGACTGACAGTTTAGCCAAAAACATTCAGTACTTC.

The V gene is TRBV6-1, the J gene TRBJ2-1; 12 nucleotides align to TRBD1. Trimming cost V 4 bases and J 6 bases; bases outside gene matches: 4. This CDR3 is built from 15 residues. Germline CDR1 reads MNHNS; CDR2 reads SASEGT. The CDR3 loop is CASSVGQGASNEQFF. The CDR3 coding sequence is TGTGCCAGCAGTGTGGGACAGGGGGCAAGCAATGAGCAGTTCTTC.

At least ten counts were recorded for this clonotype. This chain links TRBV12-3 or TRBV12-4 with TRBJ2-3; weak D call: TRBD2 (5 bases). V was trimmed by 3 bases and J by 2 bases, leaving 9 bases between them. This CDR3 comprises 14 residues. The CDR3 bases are TGTGCCAGCAGTTTGAAGGACTCCACAGATACGCAGTATTTT. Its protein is CASSLKDSTDTQYF.

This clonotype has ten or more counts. The CDR3 DNA follows: TGTGCCATCAGTGAGTCGATGAGGGTGGCTAACACTGAAGCTTTCTTT. Protein sequence: CAISESMRVANTEAFF. J is TRBJ1-1 and V is TRBV10-3; D gene uncertain. This CDR3 spans 16 amino acids. Per germline, CDR1 ENHRY and CDR2 SYGVKD. Between the trimmed V and J ends, which lost 0 bases and 2 bases, there was a span of 13 bases.

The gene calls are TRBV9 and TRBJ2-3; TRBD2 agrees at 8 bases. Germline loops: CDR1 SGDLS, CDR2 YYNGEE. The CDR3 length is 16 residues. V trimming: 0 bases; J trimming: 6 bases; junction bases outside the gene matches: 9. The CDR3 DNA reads TGTGCCAGCAGCGTAGTCGGCGGGGGGTCCCCGGATACGCAGTATTTT. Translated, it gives CASSVVGGGSPDTQYF.

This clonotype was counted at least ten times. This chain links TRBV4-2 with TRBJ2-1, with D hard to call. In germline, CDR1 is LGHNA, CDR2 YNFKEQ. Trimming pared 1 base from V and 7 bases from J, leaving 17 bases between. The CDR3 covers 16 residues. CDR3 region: CASSQGDPHIGNEQFF. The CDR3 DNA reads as TGTGCCAGCAGCCAAGGTGATCCCCATATAGGGAATGAGCAGTTCTTC.

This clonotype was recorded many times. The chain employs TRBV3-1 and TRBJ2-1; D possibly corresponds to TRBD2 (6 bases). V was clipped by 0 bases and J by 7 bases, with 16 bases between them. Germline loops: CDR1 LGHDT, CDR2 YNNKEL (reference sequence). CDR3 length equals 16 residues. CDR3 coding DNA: TGTGCCAGCAGCCAAGAGTCCCCGGGACTCGCGAATGAGCAGTTCTTC. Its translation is CASSQESPGLANEQFF.

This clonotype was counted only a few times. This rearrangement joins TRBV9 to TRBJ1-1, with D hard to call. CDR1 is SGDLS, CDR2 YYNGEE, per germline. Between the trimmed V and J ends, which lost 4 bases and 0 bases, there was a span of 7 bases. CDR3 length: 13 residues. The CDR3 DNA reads TGTGCCAGCAGCCCTCAGTTGAACACTGAAGCTTTCTTT. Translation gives CASSPQLNTEAFF.